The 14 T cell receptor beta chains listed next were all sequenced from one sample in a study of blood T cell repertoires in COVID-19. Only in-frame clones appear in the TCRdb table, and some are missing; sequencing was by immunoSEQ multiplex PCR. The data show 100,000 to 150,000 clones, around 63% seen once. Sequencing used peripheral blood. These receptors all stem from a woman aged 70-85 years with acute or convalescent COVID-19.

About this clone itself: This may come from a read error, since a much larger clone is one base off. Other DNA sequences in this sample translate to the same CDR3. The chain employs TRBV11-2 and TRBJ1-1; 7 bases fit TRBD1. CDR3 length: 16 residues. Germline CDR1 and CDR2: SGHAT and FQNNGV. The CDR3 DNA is TGTGCTAGCAGCTTAACTTGGGGACAGAAGAACACTGAAGCTTTCTTT. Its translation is CASSLTWGQKNTEAFF. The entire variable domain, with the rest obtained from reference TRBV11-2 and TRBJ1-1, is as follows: EAGVAQSPRYKIIEKRQSVAFWCNPISGHATLYWYQQILGQGPKLLIQFQNNGVVDDSQLPKDRFSAERLKGVDSTLKIQPAKLEDSAVYLCASSLTWGQKNTEAFFGQGTRLTVV.

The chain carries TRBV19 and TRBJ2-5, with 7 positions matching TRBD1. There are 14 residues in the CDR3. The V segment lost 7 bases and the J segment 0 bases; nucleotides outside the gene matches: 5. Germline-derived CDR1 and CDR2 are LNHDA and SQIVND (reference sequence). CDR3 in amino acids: CASTPTGNQETQYF. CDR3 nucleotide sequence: TGTGCCAGTACCCCGACAGGGAACCAAGAGACCCAGTACTTC.

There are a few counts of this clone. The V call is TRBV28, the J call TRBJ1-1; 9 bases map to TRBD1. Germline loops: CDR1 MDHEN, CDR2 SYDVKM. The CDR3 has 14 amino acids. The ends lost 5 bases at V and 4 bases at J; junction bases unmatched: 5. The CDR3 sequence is CASSRQGGSTEAFF. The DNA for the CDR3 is TGTGCCAGCAGTAGACAGGGGGGGAGCACTGAAGCTTTCTTT.

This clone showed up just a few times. CDR3 DNA sequence: TGTGCCAGCAGCCAAGGACAGGGTTATAGCAATCAGCCCCAGCATTTT. The encoded protein is CASSQGQGYSNQPQHF. This sequence joins TRBV3-1 (or the pseudogene TRBV3-2) and TRBJ1-5; 7 nucleotides agree with TRBD1. The CDR3 length is 16 residues. Germline-derived CDR1 and CDR2 are LGHDT and YNNKEL (reference sequence). Losses at the gene ends were 1 base for V and 0 bases for J; bases not matched to a gene: 3.

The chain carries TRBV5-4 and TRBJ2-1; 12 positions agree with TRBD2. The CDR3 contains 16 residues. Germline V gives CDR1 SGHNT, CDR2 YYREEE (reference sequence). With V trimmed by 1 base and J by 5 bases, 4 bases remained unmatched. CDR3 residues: CASSLQRTSGNNEQFF. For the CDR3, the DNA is TGTGCCAGCAGCTTGCAAAGGACTAGCGGGAACAATGAGCAGTTCTTC.

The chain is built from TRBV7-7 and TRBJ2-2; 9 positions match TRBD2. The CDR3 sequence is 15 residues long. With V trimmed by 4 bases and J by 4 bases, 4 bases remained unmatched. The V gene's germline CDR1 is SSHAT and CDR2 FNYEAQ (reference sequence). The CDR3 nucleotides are TGTGCCAGCAGCTACACTAGCGGGCCCACCGGGGAGCTGTTTTTT. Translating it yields CASSYTSGPTGELFF. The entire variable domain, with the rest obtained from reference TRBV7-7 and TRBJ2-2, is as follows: GAGVSQSPRYKVTKRGQDVTLRCDPISSHATLYWYQQALGQGPEFLTYFNYEAQPDKSGLPSDRFSAERPEGSISTLTIQRTEQRDSAMYRCASSYTSGPTGELFFGEGSRLTVL.

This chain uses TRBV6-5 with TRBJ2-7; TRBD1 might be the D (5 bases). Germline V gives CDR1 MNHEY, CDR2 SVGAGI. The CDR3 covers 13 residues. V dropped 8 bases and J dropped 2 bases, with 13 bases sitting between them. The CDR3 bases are TGTGCCAGCGAGTCAGGCAGGGCCTACGAGCAGTACTTC. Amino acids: CASESGRAYEQYF.

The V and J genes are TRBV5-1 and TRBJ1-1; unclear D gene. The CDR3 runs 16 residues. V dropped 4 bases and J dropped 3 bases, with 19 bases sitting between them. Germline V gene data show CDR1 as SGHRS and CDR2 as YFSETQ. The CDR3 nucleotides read TGCGCCAGCAGCCCCGACTCGGGAAGCGGGGACACTGAAGCTTTCTTT. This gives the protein CASSPDSGSGDTEAFF.

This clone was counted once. This chain's CDR3 is CASSQDPRGGAKNEQFF. Here the CDR3 DNA reads TGCGCCAGCAGCCAAGATCCTAGGGGGGGGGCTAAAAATGAGCAGTTCTTC. The chain recombines TRBV4-3 with TRBJ2-1; possible D gene TRBD2, 7 bases. Trimming shortened V by 0 bases and J by 7 bases, and 19 bases separated the two germline ends. The CDR3 is 17 residues long. Germline V gene data show CDR1 as LGHNA and CDR2 as YSLEER.

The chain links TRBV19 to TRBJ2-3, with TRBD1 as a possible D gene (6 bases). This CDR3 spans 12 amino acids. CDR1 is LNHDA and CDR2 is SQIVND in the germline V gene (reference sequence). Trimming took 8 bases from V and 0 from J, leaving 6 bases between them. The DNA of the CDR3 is TGTGCCAGTGGACAGAGCACAGATACGCAGTATTTT. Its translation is CASGQSTDTQYF. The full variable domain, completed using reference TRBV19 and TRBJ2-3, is DGGITQSPKYLFRKEGQNVTLSCEQNLNHDAMYWYRQDPGQGLRLIYYSQIVNDFQKGDIAEGYSVSREKKESFPLTVTSAQKNPTAFYLCASGQSTDTQYFGPGTRLTVL.

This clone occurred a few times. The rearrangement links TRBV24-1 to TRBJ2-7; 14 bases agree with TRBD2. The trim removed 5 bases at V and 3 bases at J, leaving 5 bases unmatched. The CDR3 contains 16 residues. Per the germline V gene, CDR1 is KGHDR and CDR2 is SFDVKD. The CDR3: CATSAKGTSGSYEQYF. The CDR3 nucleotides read TGTGCCACCAGTGCTAAAGGGACTAGCGGGAGCTACGAGCAGTACTTC.

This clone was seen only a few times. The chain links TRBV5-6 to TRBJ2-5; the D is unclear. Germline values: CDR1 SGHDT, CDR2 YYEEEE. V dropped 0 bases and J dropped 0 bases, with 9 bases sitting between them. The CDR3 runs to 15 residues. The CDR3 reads CASSLDSLYQETQYF. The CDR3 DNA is TGTGCCAGCAGCTTGGACTCCTTGTACCAAGAGACCCAGTACTTC.

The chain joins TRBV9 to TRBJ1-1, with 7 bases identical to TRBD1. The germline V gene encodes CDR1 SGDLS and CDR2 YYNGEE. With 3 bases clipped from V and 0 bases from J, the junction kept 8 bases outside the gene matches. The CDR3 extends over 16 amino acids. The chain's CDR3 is CASSAPRGLLNTEAFF. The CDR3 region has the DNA TGTGCCAGCAGCGCCCCTAGGGGGCTCTTGAACACTGAAGCTTTCTTT.

The CDR3 DNA follows: TGTGCCAGCCAACCCCACTGGTCAGGCCCTTACAATGAGCAGTTCTTC. Amino acids: CASQPHWSGPYNEQFF. This chain links TRBV19 with TRBJ2-1; D is unclear. The CDR3 runs 16 residues. Trimming shortened V by 9 bases and J by 4 bases, and 22 bases separated the two germline ends. Germline lookup yields CDR1 LNHDA and CDR2 SQIVND (reference sequence).